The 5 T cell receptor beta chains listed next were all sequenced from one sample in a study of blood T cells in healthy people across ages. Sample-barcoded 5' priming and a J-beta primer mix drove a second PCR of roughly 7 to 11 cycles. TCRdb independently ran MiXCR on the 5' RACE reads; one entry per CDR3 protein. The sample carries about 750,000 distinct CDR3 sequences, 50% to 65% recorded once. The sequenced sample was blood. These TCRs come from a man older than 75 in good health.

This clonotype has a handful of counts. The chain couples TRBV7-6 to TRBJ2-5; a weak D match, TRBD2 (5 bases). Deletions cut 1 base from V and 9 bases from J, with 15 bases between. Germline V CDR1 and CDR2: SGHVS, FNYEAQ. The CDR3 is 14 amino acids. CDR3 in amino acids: CASSLEAVKWAQYF. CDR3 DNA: TGTGCCAGCAGCTTAGAAGCGGTTAAGTGGGCCCAGTACTTC.

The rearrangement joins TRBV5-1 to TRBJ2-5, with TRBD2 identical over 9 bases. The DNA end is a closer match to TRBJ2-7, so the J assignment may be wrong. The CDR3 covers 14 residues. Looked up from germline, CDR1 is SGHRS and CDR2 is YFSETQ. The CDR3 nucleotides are TGCGCCACCAGACAGGCTAGCGGGACCTACGAGCAGTACTTC. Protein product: CATRQASGTYEQYF.

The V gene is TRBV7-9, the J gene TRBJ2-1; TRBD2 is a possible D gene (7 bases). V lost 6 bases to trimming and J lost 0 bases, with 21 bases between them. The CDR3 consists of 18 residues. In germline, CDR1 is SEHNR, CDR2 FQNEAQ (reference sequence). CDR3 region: CASRKGTGGQGSYNEQFF. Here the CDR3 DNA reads TGTGCCAGCAGGAAAGGGACGGGGGGCCAAGGCTCCTACAATGAGCAGTTCTTC.

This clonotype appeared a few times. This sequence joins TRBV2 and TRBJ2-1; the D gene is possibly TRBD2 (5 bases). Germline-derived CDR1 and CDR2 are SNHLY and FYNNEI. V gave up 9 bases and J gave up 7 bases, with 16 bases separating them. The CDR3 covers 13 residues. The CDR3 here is CASSVESWNEQFF. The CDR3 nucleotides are TGTGCCAGTAGCGTTGAGAGTTGGAATGAGCAGTTCTTC.

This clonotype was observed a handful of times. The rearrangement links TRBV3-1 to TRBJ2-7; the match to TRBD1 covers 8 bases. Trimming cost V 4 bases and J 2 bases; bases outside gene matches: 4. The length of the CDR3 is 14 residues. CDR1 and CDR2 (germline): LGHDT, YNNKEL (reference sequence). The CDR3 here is CASSLDREAYEQYF. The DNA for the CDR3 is TGTGCCAGCAGCCTGGACAGGGAGGCCTACGAGCAGTACTTC.